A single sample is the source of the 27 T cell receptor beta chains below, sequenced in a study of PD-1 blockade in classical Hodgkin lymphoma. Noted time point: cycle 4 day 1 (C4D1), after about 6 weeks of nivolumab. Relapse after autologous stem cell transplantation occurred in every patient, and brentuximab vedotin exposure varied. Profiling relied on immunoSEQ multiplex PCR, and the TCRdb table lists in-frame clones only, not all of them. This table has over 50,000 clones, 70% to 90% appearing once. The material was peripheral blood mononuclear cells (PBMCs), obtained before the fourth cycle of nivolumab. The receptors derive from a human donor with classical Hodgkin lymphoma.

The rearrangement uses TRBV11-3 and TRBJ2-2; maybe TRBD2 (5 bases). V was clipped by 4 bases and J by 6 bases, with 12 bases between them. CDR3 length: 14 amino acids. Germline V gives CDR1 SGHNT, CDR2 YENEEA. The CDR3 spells CASSSPRGPGELFF. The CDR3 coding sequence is TGTGCCAGCAGCTCTCCTCGGGGTCCCGGGGAGCTGTTTTTT.

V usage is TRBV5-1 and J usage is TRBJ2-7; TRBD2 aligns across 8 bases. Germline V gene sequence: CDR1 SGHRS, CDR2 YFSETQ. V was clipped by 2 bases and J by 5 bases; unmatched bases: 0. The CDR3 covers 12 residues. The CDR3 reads CASSFGGDEQYF. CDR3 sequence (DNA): TGCGCCAGCAGCTTCGGGGGGGACGAGCAGTACTTC.

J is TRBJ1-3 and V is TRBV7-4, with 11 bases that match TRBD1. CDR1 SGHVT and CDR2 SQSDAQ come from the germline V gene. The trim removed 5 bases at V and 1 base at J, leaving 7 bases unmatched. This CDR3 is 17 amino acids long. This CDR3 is CASSPGWDRGSGNTIYF. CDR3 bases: TGTGCCAGCAGCCCAGGTTGGGACAGGGGGTCTGGAAACACCATATATTTT.

The CDR3 loop reads CASSVNAPGTDTQYF. CDR3 coding DNA: TGTGCCAGCAGCGTAAACGCCCCGGGCACAGATACGCAGTATTTT. The chain combines TRBV9 with TRBJ2-3; D unclear. V lost 1 base to trimming and J lost 1 base, with 10 bases between them. The length of the CDR3 is 15 residues. Germline V gene data show CDR1 as SGDLS and CDR2 as YYNGEE.

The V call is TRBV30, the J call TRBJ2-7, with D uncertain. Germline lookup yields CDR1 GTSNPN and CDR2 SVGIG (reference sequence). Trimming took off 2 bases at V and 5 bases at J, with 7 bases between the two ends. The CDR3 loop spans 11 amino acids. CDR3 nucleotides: TGTGCCTGGAGTCAATTTCACGAGCAGTACTTC. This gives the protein CAWSQFHEQYF.

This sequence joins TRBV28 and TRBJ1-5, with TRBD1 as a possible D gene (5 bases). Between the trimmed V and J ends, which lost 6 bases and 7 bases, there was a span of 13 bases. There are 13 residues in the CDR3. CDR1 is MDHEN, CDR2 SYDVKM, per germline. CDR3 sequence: CASSDRLSQPQHF. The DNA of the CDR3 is TGTGCCAGCAGCGACAGACTAAGCCAGCCCCAGCATTTT.

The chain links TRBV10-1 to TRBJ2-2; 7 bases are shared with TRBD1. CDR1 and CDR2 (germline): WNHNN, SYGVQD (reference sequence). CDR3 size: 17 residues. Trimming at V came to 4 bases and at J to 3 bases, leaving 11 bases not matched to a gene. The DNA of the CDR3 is TGCGCCAGCAGTGGCGACATGGGGACAGCACACACCGGGGAGCTGTTTTTT. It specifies CASSGDMGTAHTGELFF.

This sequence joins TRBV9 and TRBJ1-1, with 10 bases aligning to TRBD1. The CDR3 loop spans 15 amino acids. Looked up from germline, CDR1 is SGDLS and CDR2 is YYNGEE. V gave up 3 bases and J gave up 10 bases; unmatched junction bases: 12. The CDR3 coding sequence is TGTGCCAGCAGCGGCGGACAGGGGGTAGCCGGAGGAGCTTTCTTT. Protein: CASSGGQGVAGGAFF.

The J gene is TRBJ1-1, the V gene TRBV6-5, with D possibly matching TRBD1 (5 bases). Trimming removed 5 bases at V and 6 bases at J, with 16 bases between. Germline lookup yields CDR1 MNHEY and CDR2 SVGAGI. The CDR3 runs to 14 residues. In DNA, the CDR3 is TGTGCCAGCAGTGAAAGGGGACGAGCTCCTGAAGCTTTCTTT. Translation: CASSERGRAPEAFF.

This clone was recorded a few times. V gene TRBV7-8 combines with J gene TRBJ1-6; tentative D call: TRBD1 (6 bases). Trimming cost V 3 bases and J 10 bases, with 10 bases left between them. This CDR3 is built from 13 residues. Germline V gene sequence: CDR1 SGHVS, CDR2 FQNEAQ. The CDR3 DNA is TGTGCCAGCAGCTTCCTCAGGGGATCACCCCTCCACTTT. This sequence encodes CASSFLRGSPLHF.

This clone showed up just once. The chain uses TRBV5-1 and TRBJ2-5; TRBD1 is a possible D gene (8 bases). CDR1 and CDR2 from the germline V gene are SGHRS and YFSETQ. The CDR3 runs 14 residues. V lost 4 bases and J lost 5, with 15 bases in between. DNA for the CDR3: TGCGCCAGCAGCCCCACAGGGGGAGGGGAGACCCAGTACTTC. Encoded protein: CASSPTGGGETQYF.

The CDR3 DNA is TGTGCCAGCAGCTTACAAGTTATCTATGGCTACACCTTC. It specifies CASSLQVIYGYTF. This rearrangement joins TRBV7-9 to TRBJ1-2; no firm D call. This CDR3 spans 13 amino acids. V was clipped by 2 bases and J by 4 bases, with 8 bases between them. In germline, CDR1 is SEHNR, CDR2 FQNEAQ (reference sequence).

The CDR3 DNA follows: TGTGCCAGCAGTCCCGCCGGGACAGGGACCTACGAGCAGTACTTC. Translation gives CASSPAGTGTYEQYF. This chain uses TRBV6-5 with TRBJ2-7; TRBD1 agrees at 9 bases. V trimming: 5 bases; J trimming: 2 bases; junction bases outside the gene matches: 7. CDR3 length: 15 residues. Germline V gene data show CDR1 as MNHEY and CDR2 as SVGAGI.

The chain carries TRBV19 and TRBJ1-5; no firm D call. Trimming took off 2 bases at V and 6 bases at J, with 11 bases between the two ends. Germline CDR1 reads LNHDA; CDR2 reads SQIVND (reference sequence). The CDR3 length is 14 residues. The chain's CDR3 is CASSISWEFQPQHF. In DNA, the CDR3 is TGTGCCAGTAGTATAAGTTGGGAGTTTCAGCCCCAGCATTTT.

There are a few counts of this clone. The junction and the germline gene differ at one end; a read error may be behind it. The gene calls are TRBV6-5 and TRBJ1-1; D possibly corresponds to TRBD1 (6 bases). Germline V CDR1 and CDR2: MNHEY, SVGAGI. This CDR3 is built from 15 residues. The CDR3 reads CASSNSGALKTEAFF. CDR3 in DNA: TGTGCCAGCAGTAACTCAGGGGCTTTGAAAACTGAAGCTTTCTTT.

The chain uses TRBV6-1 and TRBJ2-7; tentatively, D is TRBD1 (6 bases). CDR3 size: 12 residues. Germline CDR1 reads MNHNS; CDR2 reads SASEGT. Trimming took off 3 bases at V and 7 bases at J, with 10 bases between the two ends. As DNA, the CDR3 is TGTGCCAGCAGTGAGGGCAGGGGAGAGCAGTACTTC. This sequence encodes CASSEGRGEQYF.

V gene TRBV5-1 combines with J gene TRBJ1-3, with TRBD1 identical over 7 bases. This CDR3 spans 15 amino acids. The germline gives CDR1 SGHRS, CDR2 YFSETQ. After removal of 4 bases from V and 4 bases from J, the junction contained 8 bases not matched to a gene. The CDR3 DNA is TGCGCCAGCAGCCTTGAGGGGGCAGGGGGAAACACCATATATTTT. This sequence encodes CASSLEGAGGNTIYF.

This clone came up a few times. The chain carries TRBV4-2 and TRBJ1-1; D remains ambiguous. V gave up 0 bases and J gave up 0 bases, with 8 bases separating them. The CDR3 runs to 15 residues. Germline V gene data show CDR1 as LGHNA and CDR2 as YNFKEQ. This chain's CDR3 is CASSQEGRLNTEAFF. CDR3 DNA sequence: TGTGCCAGCAGCCAAGAGGGCAGGCTGAACACTGAAGCTTTCTTT.

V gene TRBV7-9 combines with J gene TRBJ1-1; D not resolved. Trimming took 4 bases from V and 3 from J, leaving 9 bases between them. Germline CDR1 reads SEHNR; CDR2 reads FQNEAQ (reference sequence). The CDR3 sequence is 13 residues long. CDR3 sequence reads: CASSSRVDTEAFF. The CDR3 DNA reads TGTGCCAGCAGCTCAAGGGTGGACACTGAAGCTTTCTTT.

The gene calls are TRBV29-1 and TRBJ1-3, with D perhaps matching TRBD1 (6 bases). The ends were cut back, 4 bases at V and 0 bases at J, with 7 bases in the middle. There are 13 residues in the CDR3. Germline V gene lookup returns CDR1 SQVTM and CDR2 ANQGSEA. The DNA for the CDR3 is TGCAGCGTTGGGGACAACTCTGGAAACACCATATATTTT. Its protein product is CSVGDNSGNTIYF.

CDR3 region: CASSRTTGGFSGNTIYF. The CDR3 nucleotides read TGTGCCAGCAGCAGGACCACAGGGGGATTCTCTGGAAACACCATATATTTT. The chain employs TRBV7-9 and TRBJ1-3, with 8 bases lining up with TRBD1. The CDR3 extends over 17 amino acids. J gave up 0 bases and V 5 bases, and 9 bases lay outside the gene matches. CDR1 and CDR2 (germline): SEHNR, FQNEAQ (reference sequence). Full variable domain (missing parts from reference TRBV7-9 and TRBJ1-3): DTGVSQNPRHKITKRGQNVTFRCDPISEHNRLYWYRQTLGQGPEFLTYFQNEAQLEKSRLLSDRFSAERPKGSFSTLEIQRTEQGDSAMYLCASSRTTGGFSGNTIYFGEGSWLTVV.

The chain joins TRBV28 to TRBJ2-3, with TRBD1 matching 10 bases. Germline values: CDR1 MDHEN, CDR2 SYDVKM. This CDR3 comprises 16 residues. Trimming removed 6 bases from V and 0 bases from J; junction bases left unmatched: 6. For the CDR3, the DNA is TGTGCCAGCAGCGGGACAGGGGCATTTAGCACAGATACGCAGTATTTT. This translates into CASSGTGAFSTDTQYF. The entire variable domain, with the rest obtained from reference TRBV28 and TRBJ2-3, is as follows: DVKVTQSSRYLVKRTGEKVFLECVQDMDHENMFWYRQDPGLGLRLIYFSYDVKMKEKGDIPEGYSVSREKKERFSLILESASTNQTSMYLCASSGTGAFSTDTQYFGPGTRLTVL.

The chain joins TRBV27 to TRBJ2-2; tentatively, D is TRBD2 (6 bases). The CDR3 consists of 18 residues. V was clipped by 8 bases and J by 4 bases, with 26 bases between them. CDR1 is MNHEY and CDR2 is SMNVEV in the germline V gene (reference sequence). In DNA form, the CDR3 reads TGTGCCAGCTTTAATCGACGCCCGGACTACCCCGGCACCGGGGAGCTGTTTTTT. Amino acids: CASFNRRPDYPGTGELFF.

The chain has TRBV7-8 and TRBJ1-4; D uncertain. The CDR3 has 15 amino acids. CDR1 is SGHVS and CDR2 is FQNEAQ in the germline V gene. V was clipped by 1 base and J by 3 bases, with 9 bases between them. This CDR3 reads CASSLGGRPNEKLFF. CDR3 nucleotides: TGTGCCAGCAGCTTAGGTGGCAGGCCTAATGAAAAACTGTTTTTT.

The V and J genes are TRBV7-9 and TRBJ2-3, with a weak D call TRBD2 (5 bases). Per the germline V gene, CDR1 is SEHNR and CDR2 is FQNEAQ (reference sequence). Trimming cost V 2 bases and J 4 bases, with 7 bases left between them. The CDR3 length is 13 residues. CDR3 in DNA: TGTGCCAGCAGCTTATGGGGAGCAGATACGCAGTATTTT. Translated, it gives CASSLWGADTQYF.

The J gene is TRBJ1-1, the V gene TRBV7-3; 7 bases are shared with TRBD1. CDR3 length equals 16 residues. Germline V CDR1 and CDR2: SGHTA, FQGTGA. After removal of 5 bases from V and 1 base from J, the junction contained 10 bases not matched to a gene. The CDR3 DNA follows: TGTGCCAGCAGCCCTGGGACAGCAATATGGAACACTGAAGCTTTCTTT. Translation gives CASSPGTAIWNTEAFF.

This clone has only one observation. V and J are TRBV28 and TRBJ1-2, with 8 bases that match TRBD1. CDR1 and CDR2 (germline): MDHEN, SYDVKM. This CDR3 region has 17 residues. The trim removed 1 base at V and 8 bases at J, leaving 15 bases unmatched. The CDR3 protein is CASSLSGLGQGGQGYTF. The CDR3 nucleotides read TGTGCCAGCAGTTTATCGGGACTCGGACAGGGAGGGCAGGGCTACACCTTC.